This T cell receptor beta chain comes out of a study of beta chain features in type 1 diabetes. About the study: No patient-donor differences in age, gender, total cells or subset yield.

Researchers reported sorting CD4+ naive, central memory, regulatory and stem cell-like memory cells via CD45RO/CCR7/CD25/CD127/CD95/CD27. This clone was counted only a few times. Its antigen is unidentified. General study results and limits: The influence of HLA type on TCRB rearrangement stayed undetermined. TCRB CDR3s from Type 1 diabetes patients were moderately but significantly shorter in all four CD4+ subsets. VDJ junctions from type 1 diabetes patients carried fewer insertions and larger deletions.

All of the isolated RNA was reverse transcribed, so expressed TCRB transcripts were sequenced. The table came from immunoSEQ multiplex PCR; TCRdb's copy has only in-frame clones and leaves some out. The sample records about 340,000 clones, approximately 9.7% being singletons. The sample consisted of central memory CD4+ T cells from blood. This receptor was identified in a man aged 25 to 40 with type 1 diabetes.

The CDR3: CAWRRGASSYNSPLHF. DNA of the CDR3: TGTGCCTGGAGGAGAGGGGCGAGCTCCTATAATTCACCCCTCCACTTT. The rearrangement links TRBV30 to TRBJ1-6, with a possible D match to TRBD1 (5 bases). The CDR3 is 16 residues long. Trimming pared 3 bases from V and 0 bases from J, leaving 12 bases between. The germline CDR1 and CDR2 sequences are GTSNPN and SVGIG (reference sequence).